This T cell receptor beta chain stems from a study of T cell changes during pregnancy in multiple sclerosis. Germline CDR1 reads SGHTA; CDR2 reads FQGNSA. The ends were cut back, 2 bases at V and 0 bases at J, with 8 bases in the middle. This CDR3 contains 14 residues. The method was immunoSEQ multiplex PCR; TCRdb's version includes in-frame clones alone and lacks a portion of them. Altogether about 100,000 clones are present, 92% being singletons, with the ten largest covering less than 2%. V is TRBV7-2 and J is TRBJ2-7, with a weak D call TRBD1 (5 bases). This clonotype was sampled from a female donor with multiple sclerosis, enrolled in a pregnancy study. The specimen was peripheral blood, collected after pregnancy. The CDR3: CASSLQGYSYEQYF. The CDR3 DNA is TGTGCCAGCAGCTTACAGGGCTACTCCTACGAGCAGTACTTC.